These 14 T cell receptor beta chains were sequenced from one sample in a study of shared clonotypes between healthy human individuals. Data came from immunoSEQ multiplex PCR; TCRdb stores just in-frame clones and leaves some out. The table has some 660,000 clones, less than 80% seen once; the top ten hold around 2%. The material sequenced was memory CD4+ T cells sorted from blood. Subset specified: CD45RA-negative fraction. The receptors stem from a woman in her 30s in good health.

This clone was seen more than once but under ten times. The chain carries TRBV27 and TRBJ2-1; no firm D call. There are 13 residues in the CDR3. The germline V gene has CDR1 MNHEY and CDR2 SMNVEV (reference sequence). With 9 bases removed from V and 2 bases from J, the gap between germline ends came to 11 bases. DNA of the CDR3: TGTGCCAGTAAAGGCCCCCCCTACAATGAGCAGTTCTTC. Translated, it gives CASKGPPYNEQFF.

Note on this clone: The sample holds other DNA sequences that translate to the same CDR3. V gene TRBV11-2 combines with J gene TRBJ2-3; unclear D gene. Germline-derived CDR1 and CDR2 are SGHAT and FQNNGV. The CDR3 is 12 amino acids. The ends were cut back, 0 bases at V and 7 bases at J, with 5 bases in the middle. The CDR3 region has the DNA TGTGCCAGCAGCTTAGATCGGTATACGCAGTATTTT. Translation: CASSLDRYTQYF.

The chain joins TRBV7-9 to TRBJ2-1; perhaps TRBD2 as D (5 bases). V was clipped by 1 base and J by 5 bases, with 21 bases between them. Germline loops: CDR1 SEHNR, CDR2 FQNEAQ (reference sequence). The CDR3 runs 18 residues. This CDR3 reads CASSLVPRQPWTDNEQFF. The CDR3 nucleotides are TGTGCCAGCAGCTTAGTCCCCCGTCAACCCTGGACTGACAATGAGCAGTTCTTC.

This clone turned up a few times. This sequence joins TRBV29-1 and TRBJ1-4, with TRBD1 matching over 9 bases. Germline V gives CDR1 SQVTM, CDR2 ANQGSEA. The V segment lost 3 bases and the J segment 4 bases; nucleotides outside the gene matches: 3. The CDR3 totals 14 residues. The CDR3: CSVEGTGSNEKLFF. In DNA form, the CDR3 reads TGCAGCGTTGAGGGGACAGGGAGTAATGAAAAACTGTTTTTT.

The chain carries TRBV9 and TRBJ2-7, with no clear D. This CDR3 spans 15 amino acids. CDR1 is SGDLS and CDR2 is YYNGEE in the germline V gene. V was pared by 0 bases and J by 0 bases, with 10 bases between. In DNA, the CDR3 is TGTGCCAGCAGCGTAGGAGATACTACCTCCTACGAGCAGTACTTC. Its protein product is CASSVGDTTSYEQYF.

This sequence joins TRBV6-1 and TRBJ2-3; no reliable D call. Germline loops: CDR1 MNHNS, CDR2 SASEGT. V was trimmed by 7 bases and J by 0 bases, leaving 14 bases between them. This CDR3 region has 15 residues. The DNA of the CDR3 is TGTGCCAGCACCCGTGTGAGAGGTAGCACAGATACGCAGTATTTT. This gives the protein CASTRVRGSTDTQYF.

Concerning this clone: The sample carries other DNA sequences with the same CDR3. The chain is built from TRBV5-1 and TRBJ2-1; 7 bases are shared with TRBD1. CDR1 and CDR2 (germline): SGHRS, YFSETQ. This CDR3 has 15 amino acids. V lost 4 bases, J lost 1 base, and 5 bases stayed unmatched. CDR3 region: CASSKDRTSYNEQFF. The CDR3 bases are TGCGCCAGCAGCAAGGACAGGACTTCCTACAATGAGCAGTTCTTC.

Only a few counts were recorded for this clone. The V gene is TRBV30, the J gene TRBJ1-4; 9 bases are shared with TRBD1. CDR1 is GTSNPN and CDR2 is SVGIG in the germline V gene (reference sequence). V shed 1 base, J shed 1 base, and the junction held 4 bases outside the gene matches. This CDR3 comprises 16 residues. The CDR3 DNA reads TGTGCCTGGAGTGACAGGGGGCGTAGAACTAATGAAAAACTGTTTTTT. Protein product: CAWSDRGRRTNEKLFF.

This clone has just a few counts. This sequence joins TRBV4-1 and TRBJ2-5; perhaps TRBD1 as D (5 bases). V shed 4 bases and J shed 5 bases, with 38 bases lying between them. The CDR3 covers 22 residues. The germline V gene has CDR1 MGHRA and CDR2 YSYEKL. CDR3 DNA: TGCGCCAGCAGCCGCAAGGGCTCCTTTCTAGGGGAAAGGCACTCCCTTCCGGAGACCCAGTACTTC. Protein product: CASSRKGSFLGERHSLPETQYF.

A note on this clone: Other DNA sequences in the same sample also yield this CDR3. V gene TRBV5-1 combines with J gene TRBJ1-1, with 7 bases that match TRBD1. CDR1 and CDR2 from the germline V gene are SGHRS and YFSETQ. V was pared by 1 base and J by 5 bases, with 2 bases of the junction left unmatched. The CDR3 runs to 13 residues. In nucleotides, the CDR3 is TGCGCCAGCAGCTTGCAGGGGGGGACTGAAGCTTTCTTT. Its translation is CASSLQGGTEAFF.

This clone has more than one count but fewer than ten. The chain combines TRBV9 with TRBJ1-1; no firm D call. This CDR3 has 14 residues. Deletions cut 0 bases from V and 2 bases from J, with 8 bases between. Looked up from germline, CDR1 is SGDLS and CDR2 is YYNGEE. The CDR3 DNA sequence: TGTGCCAGCAGCGTAGGTGACAAAAACACTGAAGCTTTCTTT. Translation gives CASSVGDKNTEAFF.

The gene calls are TRBV6-4 and TRBJ2-1; TRBD2 agrees at 9 bases. This CDR3 region has 17 residues. The germline V gene encodes CDR1 MRHNA and CDR2 SNTAGT. The V segment lost 0 bases and the J segment 4 bases; nucleotides outside the gene matches: 7. The CDR3 DNA is TGTGCCAGCAGTGACTCTGGGGCTAGCGGGGCTTACAATGAGCAGTTCTTC. This gives the protein CASSDSGASGAYNEQFF.

Only one count was recorded for this clone. This chain connects TRBV5-1 to TRBJ2-1; weak D call: TRBD2 (7 bases). The CDR3 has 16 amino acids. V lost 3 bases to trimming and J lost 2 bases, with 15 bases between them. CDR1 and CDR2 (germline): SGHRS, YFSETQ. In DNA form, the CDR3 reads TGCGCCAGCAGCTGGCCCCCGGGGGGCCCCTACAATGAGCAGTTCTTC. This translates into CASSWPPGGPYNEQFF.

The chain carries TRBV18 and TRBJ2-7, with D possibly matching TRBD1 (6 bases). CDR3 length: 13 amino acids. Between the trimmed V and J ends, which lost 6 bases and 0 bases, there was a span of 9 bases. Germline V CDR1 and CDR2: KGHSH, LQKENI. The CDR3: CASSGTSSYEQYF. Written as DNA, the CDR3 is TGTGCCAGCTCCGGGACAAGCTCCTACGAGCAGTACTTC.